Listed below are T cell receptor beta chains from one sample, sequenced in a study of T cell repertoires in cytomegalovirus infection. TCRdb reprocessed the reads with MiXCR, giving one entry per CDR3 protein. The sample yields 250,000 to 300,000 distinct CDR3 sequences, less than 25% seen once. These TCRs are of unknown antigen specificity. Sample: cultured PBMCs, taken from culture after CMV antigen stimulation. Receptors originate from a human donor in good health (CMV status not recorded). Some clones in this sample may be carry-over from other donors' samples. CDR3s include the opening cysteine and the closing phenylalanine or tryptophan. Fields, in order: V gene, CDR3 length, clone size, CDR3 protein. Clone size is not always given. Where it is, it says once, few, many or a class for expanded clones.

>TRBV27|14|few
CARPDTKRGRGALF
>TRBV19|15|NA
CASNVAGGAGYGYTF
>TRBV7-2|16|many
CASSLIAGNINSPLHF
>TRBV7-8|14|many
CASSLGGSPHEQFF
>TRBV11-2|14|NA
CASMAGLTTDTQYF
>TRBV5-5|15|NA
CASSPDMGRGNGYTF
>TRBV7-2|13|NA
CASSFNRAETQYF
>TRBV7-2|13|NA
CASSGWTDQPQHF
>TRBV7-2|17|NA
CASSLKPRVGFSYEQYF
>TRBV20-1|11|NA
CSARGMGGYTF
>TRBV12-3/TRBV12-4|13|few
CASRAWGARGAFF
>TRBV7-2|18|many
CASSPTRWRGALEREQFF
>TRBV7-2|16|NA
CASSLDSGTPYNEQFF
>TRBV10-2|11|NA
CASSDSGLQFF
>TRBV7-6|16|many
CASSPRQGVSGNTIYF
>TRBV6-2/TRBV6-3|17|NA
CASTSPLGRGQSTEAFF
>TRBV7-8|17|NA
CASSPERIGRPQETQYF
>TRBV7-9|15|NA
CASSHTLEGENIQYF
>TRBV6-5|13|many
CASSPTGTDTQYF
>TRBV6-5|17|once
CASSYLGASGRNNEQFF
>TRBV7-2|12|many
CASSPQAYGYTF
>TRBV7-2|15|many
CASCPGLASTDTQYF
>TRBV7-2|14|NA
CASSLGRAVRVAFF
>TRBV28|16|few
CASSSVGGALNTEAFF
>TRBV7-2|15|NA
CASSPRAGRIYEQYF